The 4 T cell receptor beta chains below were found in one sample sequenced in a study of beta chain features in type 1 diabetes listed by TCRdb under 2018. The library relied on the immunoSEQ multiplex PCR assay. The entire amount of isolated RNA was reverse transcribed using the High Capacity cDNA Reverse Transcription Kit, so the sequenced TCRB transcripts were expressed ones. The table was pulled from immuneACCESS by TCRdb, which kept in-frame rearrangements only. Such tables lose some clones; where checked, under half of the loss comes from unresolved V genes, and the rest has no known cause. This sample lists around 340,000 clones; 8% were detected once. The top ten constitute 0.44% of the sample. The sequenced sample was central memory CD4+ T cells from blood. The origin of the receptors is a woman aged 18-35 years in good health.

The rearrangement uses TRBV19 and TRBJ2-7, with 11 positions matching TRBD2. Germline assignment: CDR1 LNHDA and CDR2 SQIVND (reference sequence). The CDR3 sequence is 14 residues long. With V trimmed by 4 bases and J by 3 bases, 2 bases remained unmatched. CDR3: CASSRLAGIYEQYF. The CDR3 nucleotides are TGTGCCAGTAGTAGACTAGCGGGAATCTACGAGCAGTACTTC.

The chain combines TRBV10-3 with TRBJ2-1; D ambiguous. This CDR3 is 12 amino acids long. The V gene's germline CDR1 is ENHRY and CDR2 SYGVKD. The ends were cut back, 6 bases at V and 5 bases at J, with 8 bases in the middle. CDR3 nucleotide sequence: TGTGCCATCAGGGAGATAGACAATGAGCAGTTCTTC. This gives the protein CAIREIDNEQFF.

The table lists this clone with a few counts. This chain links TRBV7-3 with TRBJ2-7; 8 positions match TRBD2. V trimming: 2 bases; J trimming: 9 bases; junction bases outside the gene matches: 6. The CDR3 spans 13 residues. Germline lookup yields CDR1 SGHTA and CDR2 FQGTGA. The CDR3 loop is CASSLAGGLAQYF. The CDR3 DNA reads TGTGCCAGCAGCTTAGCGGGAGGCTTGGCGCAGTACTTC.

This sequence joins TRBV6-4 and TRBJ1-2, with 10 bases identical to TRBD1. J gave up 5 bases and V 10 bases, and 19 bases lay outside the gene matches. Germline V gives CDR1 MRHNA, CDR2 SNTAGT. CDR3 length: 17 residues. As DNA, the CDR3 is TGTGCCATCAGCATTACCGGGACAGGGGAATACGGTTATGGCTACACCTTC. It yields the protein CAISITGTGEYGYGYTF.